Here is one T cell receptor (beta chain) with its context. This sample was taken from a study of control samples from healthy donors and cancer patients. Assay: immunoSEQ multiplex PCR; the TCRdb copy retains only in-frame clones and omits some. The sample lists about 96,000 clones; 80% to 95% were seen once. Sequenced material: blood. This TCR was recovered from a man between 18 and 29 years old in good health.

CDR3 in DNA: TGTGCCAGCAGTGAAGCCCGATCAAATTCACCCCTCCACTTT. Translation gives CASSEARSNSPLHF. The rearrangement uses TRBV6-1 and TRBJ1-6; D is unclear. This CDR3 spans 14 amino acids. Trimming took 0 bases from V and 7 from J, leaving 7 bases between them. The germline V gene has CDR1 MNHNS and CDR2 SASEGT.